Shown below are 18 T cell receptor beta chains from a single sample sequenced in a study of early T cells in non-severe SARS-CoV-2 infection. TCRdb analysed the 5' RACE reads with MiXCR anew, one entry per CDR3 protein. The repertoire holds tens of thousands of distinct CDR3 sequences, with approximately 5% as singletons. The sequencing input was whole blood. Receptors originate from an adult who was a healthcare worker with PCR-confirmed SARS-CoV-2 infection or an uninfected control (not recorded which).

This clonotype was found many times. The chain has TRBV7-9 and TRBJ2-7; 7 bases map to TRBD2. V shed 11 bases, J shed 0 bases, and the junction held 16 bases outside the gene matches. CDR3 length equals 16 residues. Germline CDR1 reads SEHNR; CDR2 reads FQNEAQ (reference sequence). The CDR3: CASSTSGGLTSYEQYF. In nucleotides, the CDR3 is TGTGCCTCCTCGACATCGGGAGGACTTACCTCCTACGAGCAGTACTTC.

This clonotype was seen at least ten times. The chain joins TRBV3-1 to TRBJ1-4; D possibly corresponds to TRBD1 (6 bases). Germline values: CDR1 LGHDT, CDR2 YNNKEL (reference sequence). CDR3 length: 15 amino acids. V dropped 3 bases and J dropped 7 bases, with 15 bases sitting between them. CDR3 DNA sequence: TGTGCCAGCAGCCATCAAAGACAGGCCAGTGAAAAACTGTTTTTT. Protein: CASSHQRQASEKLFF. The full variable domain, in which reference TRBV3-1 and TRBJ1-4 provide the parts outside the CDR3, is DTAVSQTPKYLVTQMGNDKSIKCEQNLGHDTMYWYKQDSKKFLKIMFSYNNKELIINETVPNRFSPKSPDKAHLNLHINSLELGDSAVYFCASSHQRQASEKLFFGSGTQLSVL.

The chain links TRBV29-1 to TRBJ2-6; tentative D call: TRBD1 (6 bases). This CDR3 spans 15 amino acids. The germline gives CDR1 SQVTM, CDR2 ANQGSEA. V lost 0 bases and J 4 bases, leaving 10 bases between the germline ends. Written as DNA, the CDR3 is TGCAGCGTTGAAGAAGGGGGTTCCGGGGCCAACGTCCTGACTTTC. It translates to CSVEEGGSGANVLTF.

This clonotype showed up many times. The CDR3 loop is CASSLGPYRNYEQYF. The CDR3, as DNA: TGTGCCAGCAGCTTAGGACCTTATAGGAACTACGAGCAGTACTTC. The V gene is TRBV7-2, the J gene TRBJ2-7; D gene uncertain. V lost 1 base and J 3 bases, leaving 13 bases between the germline ends. Looked up from germline, CDR1 is SGHTA and CDR2 is FQGNSA. This CDR3 region has 15 residues.

This clonotype has a count of ten or more. V is TRBV13 and J is TRBJ1-2; tentatively, D is TRBD1 (5 bases). Deletions cut 3 bases from V and 7 bases from J, with 9 bases between. In germline, CDR1 is PRHDT, CDR2 FYEKMQ (reference sequence). The CDR3 is 12 amino acids. Written as DNA, the CDR3 is TGTGCCAGCAGCTTGCGGGGGAGTGGCTACACCTTC. It is translated as CASSLRGSGYTF.

This clonotype qualifies as medium-sized. The chain combines TRBV10-3 with TRBJ2-1; the match to TRBD1 covers 9 bases. J gave up 15 bases and V 5 bases, and 11 bases lay outside the gene matches. Germline lookup yields CDR1 ENHRY and CDR2 SYGVKD. This CDR3 has 13 amino acids. The CDR3 protein is CAISPQTGQGRFF. CDR3 DNA: TGTGCCATCAGTCCCCAAACGGGACAGGGTCGGTTCTTC.

This clonotype was counted a single time. Because it lacks the conserved phenylalanine or tryptophan at the end, this CDR3 is likely a read error. The rearrangement joins TRBV20-1 to TRBJ2-1; TRBD1 aligns across 9 bases. With 6 bases clipped from V and 5 bases from J, the junction kept 8 bases outside the gene matches. The CDR3 is made up of 14 amino acids. The germline gives CDR1 DFQATT, CDR2 SNEGSKA (reference sequence). Here the CDR3 DNA reads TGCAGTGCCCTCGGGGGACAGGGCGACAATGAGCAGTTCCTC. Translating gives CSALGGQGDNEQFL.

This clonotype was recorded at least ten times. This chain uses TRBV21-1 with TRBJ2-1; the table's D gene call, TRBD1, was not cross checked with the DNA. TRBV21-1 corresponds to a pseudogene. This CDR3 contains 12 residues. CDR3 amino acids: CASSIRGNEQFF. In DNA form, the CDR3 reads TGTGCCAGCAGCATCCGGGGCAATGAGCAGTTCTTC.

This clonotype was observed at least ten times. The chain joins TRBV5-1 to TRBJ1-1; D remains unclear. The CDR3 extends over 12 amino acids. From germline, CDR1 is SGHRS and CDR2 YFSETQ. V lost 4 bases, J lost 7 bases, and 11 bases lay in between. The CDR3 DNA follows: TGCGCCAGCAGCCGGACCCTTGATGAAGCTTTCTTT. It translates to CASSRTLDEAFF.

This clonotype came up many times. V gene TRBV5-1 combines with J gene TRBJ2-5; D unresolved. From germline, CDR1 is SGHRS and CDR2 YFSETQ. Trimming removed 4 bases from V and 3 bases from J, with 7 bases in between. This CDR3 comprises 12 residues. For the CDR3, the DNA is TGCGCCAGCAGCCCGGCCGAAGAGACCCAGTACTTC. It codes for CASSPAEETQYF.

This clonotype was counted at least ten times. The V and J genes are TRBV27 and TRBJ2-3; tentatively, D is TRBD2 (7 bases). The CDR3 spans 17 residues. Deletions cut 5 bases from V and 4 bases from J, with 22 bases between. CDR1 and CDR2 (germline): MNHEY, SMNVEV (reference sequence). In DNA, the CDR3 is TGTGCCAGCAGTCGCCGGTCAACTTGGGGGGGCGCAGATACGCAGTATTTT. Protein product: CASSRRSTWGGADTQYF.

This clonotype was seen repeatedly, ten times or more. The chain recombines TRBV7-2 with TRBJ1-2, with 8 positions matching TRBD1. The CDR3 is 15 amino acids. Unmatched junction bases numbered 9, after V lost 5 bases and J lost 4 bases. The V gene's germline CDR1 is SGHTA and CDR2 FQGNSA. The DNA of the CDR3 is TGTGCCAGCAGCAAGACAGGGGAGGGTAGCTATGGCTACACCTTC. It codes for CASSKTGEGSYGYTF.

Only a few counts were recorded for this clonotype. The chain uses TRBV19 and TRBJ2-5, with D perhaps matching TRBD2 (7 bases). Trimming stripped 3 bases from V and 4 bases from J, with 18 bases between. Germline assignment: CDR1 LNHDA and CDR2 SQIVND (reference sequence). The CDR3 totals 16 residues. The CDR3 coding sequence is TGTGCCAGTAGTATCGGGCGGGGGCAATACCGAGAGACCCAGTACTTC. It translates to CASSIGRGQYRETQYF.

This clonotype occurred many times. This chain connects TRBV7-3 to TRBJ1-1; no clear D gene. This CDR3 comprises 13 residues. V lost 3 bases to trimming and J lost 5 bases, with 10 bases between them. Germline V lookup: CDR1 SGHTA, CDR2 FQGTGA. This CDR3 is CASSLGDRTEAFF. CDR3 nucleotide sequence: TGTGCCAGCAGCTTGGGAGATCGGACTGAAGCTTTCTTT.

CDR3 nucleotide sequence: TGTGCCAGCAGTGAACAAAGCGGCTCCTACAATGAGCAGTTCTTC. This gives the protein CASSEQSGSYNEQFF. This rearrangement joins TRBV2 to TRBJ2-1; TRBD2 is a possible D gene (5 bases). V was pared by 2 bases and J by 0 bases, with 8 bases between. This CDR3 is built from 15 residues. Germline values: CDR1 SNHLY, CDR2 FYNNEI.

There are many counts of this clonotype. The chain couples TRBV20-1 to TRBJ2-5, with 9 bases lining up with TRBD2. Germline V gene sequence: CDR1 DFQATT, CDR2 SNEGSKA (reference sequence). The CDR3 covers 16 residues. V lost 3 bases, J lost 2 bases, and 10 bases stayed unmatched. CDR3 DNA sequence: TGCAGTGCTAGTCTGCGGGGGGGGACGATACAAGAGACCCAGTACTTC. Translated: CSASLRGGTIQETQYF.

This clonotype was seen repeatedly, ten times or more. The chain has TRBV25-1 and TRBJ2-5; 10 bases are a match to TRBD1. The germline V gene has CDR1 MGHDK and CDR2 SYGVNS. V was clipped by 4 bases and J by 2 bases; unmatched bases: 4. The CDR3 covers 15 residues. CDR3 bases: TGTGCCAGCAGTGGTGACAGGGGGCGACAAGAGACCCAGTACTTC. Its protein is CASSGDRGRQETQYF.

This clonotype has only a few counts. The J gene is TRBJ2-1, the V gene TRBV24-1; tentatively, D is TRBD1 (5 bases). Trimming removed 5 bases at V and 1 base at J, with 11 bases between. This CDR3 has 15 residues. Germline assignment: CDR1 KGHDR and CDR2 SFDVKD. The CDR3 DNA sequence: TGTGCCACCAGTGGGGGCCGGGCTTCCTACAATGAGCAGTTCTTC. This codes for CATSGGRASYNEQFF.